One and the same sample provided the 18 T cell receptor beta chains below, sequenced in a study of stem cell transplantation in POMP-related autoinflammatory disease. Produced via immunoSEQ multiplex PCR; TCRdb's table is partial and in-frame only. The sample includes approximately 7,800 clones, 88% seen only once; the top ten take around an eighth. Material: CD8+ T cells from PBMCs, obtained after stem cell transplantation. The receptors here all came from a human patient with POMP-related autoinflammation and immune dysregulation (PRAID). Part of the T cells may come from the graft donor.

This clone appeared once. The rearrangement joins TRBV10-1 to TRBJ2-3, with TRBD2 as a possible D gene (6 bases). With 9 bases removed from V and 0 bases from J, the gap between germline ends came to 13 bases. The CDR3 is 14 residues long. Germline V gives CDR1 WNHNN, CDR2 SYGVQD (reference sequence). CDR3 in amino acids: CARRAGTSTDTQYF. The DNA for the CDR3 is TGCGCCAGACGTGCGGGGACTAGCACAGATACGCAGTATTTT.

V and J are TRBV12-3 or TRBV12-4 and TRBJ2-2; the D is unclear. Trimming pared 4 bases from V and 6 bases from J, leaving 6 bases between. The CDR3 runs 12 residues. Written as DNA, the CDR3 is TGTGCCAGCAGTTGGAGTCCCGGGGAGCTGTTTTTT. Its protein is CASSWSPGELFF.

The chain couples TRBV7-9 to TRBJ1-4; 8 bases fit TRBD1. The CDR3 length is 17 residues. The V gene end was trimmed by 5 bases and the J gene end by 7 bases; junction bases not matched to a gene: 15. CDR1 is SEHNR, CDR2 FQNEAQ, per germline (reference sequence). CDR3 in DNA: TGTGCCAGCAGCCGGACAGGGTTCGGGAGGTTTGGTGAAAAACTGTTTTTT. This encodes CASSRTGFGRFGEKLFF.

V gene TRBV5-1 combines with J gene TRBJ2-1, with D perhaps assigned TRBD1 or TRBD2 (7 bases each). CDR1 SGHRS and CDR2 YFSETQ come from the germline V gene. This CDR3 contains 16 residues. V lost 0 bases and J 8 bases, leaving 18 bases between the germline ends. CDR3 sequence (DNA): TGCGCCAGCAGCTTGGCGGGGGGACAGTTATCTCATGAGCAGTTCTTC. The encoded protein is CASSLAGGQLSHEQFF.

Written as DNA, the CDR3 is TGTGCCAGCAGCCAAGCCGACGCGGGCACTGAAGCTTTCTTT. It encodes CASSQADAGTEAFF. The chain recombines TRBV3-1 (or the pseudogene TRBV3-2) with TRBJ1-1, with D hard to call. Germline CDR1 is LGHDT and CDR2 is YNNKEL (reference sequence). The CDR3 length is 14 residues. Trimming pared 1 base from V and 4 bases from J, leaving 10 bases between.

V gene TRBV19 combines with J gene TRBJ1-1; no clear D gene. Looked up from germline, CDR1 is LNHDA and CDR2 is SQIVND (reference sequence). V was pared by 0 bases and J by 3 bases, with 5 bases between. The CDR3 length is 13 residues. This chain's CDR3 is CASSIDLDTEAFF. The CDR3 DNA reads as TGTGCCAGTAGTATAGATCTGGACACTGAAGCTTTCTTT. Drawing the rest from reference TRBV19 and TRBJ1-1, the complete variable domain is DGGITQSPKYLFRKEGQNVTLSCEQNLNHDAMYWYRQDPGQGLRLIYYSQIVNDFQKGDIAEGYSVSREKKESFPLTVTSAQKNPTAFYLCASSIDLDTEAFFGQGTRLTVV.

The J gene is TRBJ2-1, the V gene TRBV4-2; TRBD1 is a possible D gene (5 bases). Germline values: CDR1 LGHNA, CDR2 YNFKEQ. CDR3 length: 17 amino acids. Trimming stripped 0 bases from V and 6 bases from J, with 18 bases between. The CDR3 sequence is CASSQEAQTTRGNEQFF. CDR3 coding DNA: TGTGCCAGCAGCCAAGAAGCCCAAACGACAAGGGGCAATGAGCAGTTCTTC.

This chain joins TRBV9 and TRBJ1-2; 8 nucleotides line up with TRBD1. CDR3 length: 15 residues. The germline gives CDR1 SGDLS, CDR2 YYNGEE. The V and J ends lost 4 bases and 7 bases, in that order; junction bases with no gene match: 12. In DNA form, the CDR3 reads TGTGCCAGCAGCTCGGGACAGGACATCTATCTTGGCTACACCTTC. Encoded protein: CASSSGQDIYLGYTF.

The rearrangement uses TRBV12-1 and TRBJ2-7. TRBV12-1 is a recognized pseudogene. CDR3 size: 15 residues. The CDR3 reads CASSSQTGSSYEQYF. The DNA for the CDR3 is TGTGCCAGCAGCTCCCAGACCGGTTCCTCCTACGAGCAGTACTTC.

The gene calls are TRBV11-2 and TRBJ1-4; 9 bases match TRBD1. The V and J ends lost 5 bases and 8 bases, in that order; junction bases with no gene match: 12. The CDR3 totals 16 residues. Germline lookup yields CDR1 SGHAT and CDR2 FQNNGV. In nucleotides, the CDR3 is TGTGCCAGCAGCCCTAGTAACGGACAGGGGAAAGAAAAACTGTTTTTT. Amino acids: CASSPSNGQGKEKLFF.

The chain has TRBV6-5 and TRBJ1-6; D is unclear. Trimming cost V 6 bases and J 8 bases, with 14 bases left between them. CDR3 size: 14 residues. Germline V gene data show CDR1 as MNHEY and CDR2 as SVGAGI. The DNA of the CDR3 is TGTGCCAGCAGGGACGGTCAGGCCTATTCACCCCTCCACTTT. Its translation is CASRDGQAYSPLHF.

This chain uses TRBV6-5 with TRBJ2-5; 8 bases are shared with TRBD1. V was clipped by 0 bases and J by 3 bases; unmatched bases: 0. Germline CDR1 is MNHEY and CDR2 is SVGAGI. This CDR3 is built from 14 residues. CDR3 sequence reads: CASSYSTGEETQYF. The CDR3 DNA sequence: TGTGCCAGCAGTTACTCGACAGGGGAAGAGACCCAGTACTTC.

The rearrangement links TRBV7-8 to TRBJ2-2; no reliable D call. Germline V gene data show CDR1 as SGHVS and CDR2 as FQNEAQ. The ends were cut back, 3 bases at V and 2 bases at J, with 10 bases in the middle. This CDR3 spans 15 amino acids. Here the CDR3 reads CASSFRRINTGELFF. The CDR3 DNA sequence: TGTGCCAGCAGCTTTAGGAGAATTAACACCGGGGAGCTGTTTTTT.

The CDR3 loop is CSATSGRSGTDTQYF. CDR3 bases: TGCAGCGCGACTAGCGGGAGATCGGGCACAGATACGCAGTATTTT. This chain connects TRBV29-1 to TRBJ2-3; 12 bases are shared with TRBD2. CDR3 length: 15 amino acids. The ends lost 7 bases at V and 1 base at J; junction bases unmatched: 6. Per germline, CDR1 SQVTM and CDR2 ANQGSEA.

The chain has TRBV27 and TRBJ1-5; 12 bases align to TRBD1. The CDR3 loop spans 16 amino acids. Per germline, CDR1 MNHEY and CDR2 SMNVEV (reference sequence). The V gene end was trimmed by 0 bases and the J gene end by 5 bases; junction bases not matched to a gene: 2. The CDR3 protein is CASSLSWDRGHQPQHF. CDR3 DNA sequence: TGTGCCAGCAGTTTATCTTGGGACAGGGGGCATCAGCCCCAGCATTTT.

This clone appeared a single time. The chain joins TRBV27 to TRBJ2-2; D gene uncertain. Trimming shortened V by 5 bases and J by 5 bases, and 9 bases separated the two germline ends. Germline V gives CDR1 MNHEY, CDR2 SMNVEV (reference sequence). The CDR3 sequence is 13 residues long. The chain's CDR3 is CASSPRPTGELFF. In DNA, the CDR3 is TGTGCCAGCAGTCCCCGGCCTACCGGGGAGCTGTTTTTT.

This chain uses TRBV27 with TRBJ2-1; 9 bases line up with TRBD1. CDR1 is MNHEY, CDR2 SMNVEV, per germline (reference sequence). The V gene end was trimmed by 4 bases and the J gene end by 2 bases; junction bases not matched to a gene: 3. This CDR3 comprises 15 residues. The DNA of the CDR3 is TGTGCCAGCAGTTCGGGACAGGGACCCTACAATGAGCAGTTCTTC. This gives the protein CASSSGQGPYNEQFF.

The chain recombines TRBV2 with TRBJ2-1, with 10 bases matching TRBD2. The germline V gene encodes CDR1 SNHLY and CDR2 FYNNEI. After removal of 0 bases from V and 8 bases from J, the junction contained 7 bases not matched to a gene. There are 16 residues in the CDR3. Here the CDR3 reads CASSEALGLAGDEQFF. In nucleotides, the CDR3 is TGTGCCAGCAGTGAAGCGCTAGGTCTAGCGGGGGATGAGCAGTTCTTC.